This is a list of T cell receptor beta chains from one sample in a study of PD-1 blockade in classical Hodgkin lymphoma. The repertoire was sequenced with immunoSEQ multiplex PCR; TCRdb's copy has only in-frame clones and lacks some. Here the sample spans approximately 89,000 clones, around 80% being singletons. Specimen: peripheral blood mononuclear cells (PBMCs), collected before the fourth cycle of nivolumab. The receptors originated from a human donor with classical Hodgkin lymphoma. The CDR3 runs from the conserved cysteine through the conserved F or W. A D gene is named only where the DNA matches it firmly. Only some rows state a clone size, as once, few, many or a class for expanded clones.

clone size: NA
CDR3 length: 13
D gene: NA
V gene: TRBV10-3
J gene: TRBJ2-3
CDR3 DNA: TGTGCCATCAGTGAGGGGGACTCAGATACGCAGTATTTT
CDR3 protein: CAISEGDSDTQYF

clone size: NA
CDR3 length: 15
D gene: NA
V gene: TRBV7-3
J gene: TRBJ2-2
CDR3 DNA: TGTGCCAGCAGCTTAACAGGTTCTTATACCGGGGAGCTGTTTTTT
CDR3 protein: CASSLTGSYTGELFF

clone size: once
CDR3 length: 17
D gene: TRBD2
V gene: TRBV5-5
J gene: TRBJ2-4
CDR3 DNA: TGTGCCAGCAGCTTGGAACTAGCGGGAGCCCCTGGAAACATTCAGTACTTC
CDR3 protein: CASSLELAGAPGNIQYF

clone size: NA
CDR3 length: 16
D gene: NA
V gene: TRBV7-3
J gene: TRBJ2-1
CDR3 DNA: TGTGCCAGCAGCTTAGTCTTCCAGACCCGCTACAATGAGCAGTTCTTC
CDR3 protein: CASSLVFQTRYNEQFF

clone size: NA
CDR3 length: 14
D gene: NA
V gene: TRBV29-1
J gene: TRBJ1-1
CDR3 DNA: TGCAGCGCCCAACCCGGGGGTAGTGGGACTGAAGCTTTCTTT
CDR3 protein: CSAQPGGSGTEAFF

clone size: NA
CDR3 length: 14
D gene: NA
V gene: TRBV7-2
J gene: TRBJ1-1
CDR3 DNA: TGTGCCAGCAGCTTGGGCGGGGGGAACACTGAAGCTTTCTTT
CDR3 protein: CASSLGGGNTEAFF

clone size: NA
CDR3 length: 15
D gene: NA
V gene: TRBV1
J gene: TRBJ2-1
CDR3 DNA: TGCACCAGCAGCCAGCTCCAGGGCCCCATTTATGAGCAGTTCTTC
CDR3 protein: CTSSQLQGPIYEQFF

clone size: NA
CDR3 length: 15
D gene: NA
V gene: TRBV1
J gene: TRBJ2-1
CDR3 DNA: TGCACCAGCAGCCTATGTCGGAGAAACTACAATGAGCAGTTCTTC
CDR3 protein: CTSSLCRRNYNEQFF

clone size: few
CDR3 length: 12
D gene: NA
V gene: TRBV6-5
J gene: TRBJ1-2
CDR3 DNA: TGTGCCAGCAGTGAGGGAGACTATGGCTACACCTTC
CDR3 protein: CASSEGDYGYTF

clone size: NA
CDR3 length: 14
D gene: NA
V gene: TRBV2
J gene: TRBJ2-3
CDR3 DNA: TGTGCCAGCACCCCCATGCCCGGGGCAGATACGCAGTATTTT
CDR3 protein: CASTPMPGADTQYF

clone size: NA
CDR3 length: 15
D gene: NA
V gene: TRBV7-6
J gene: TRBJ1-1
CDR3 DNA: TGTGCCAGCAGCCCCACCTTAGGGGGGAACACTGAAGCTTTCTTT
CDR3 protein: CASSPTLGGNTEAFF

clone size: NA
CDR3 length: 14
D gene: NA
V gene: TRBV29-1
J gene: TRBJ1-1
CDR3 DNA: TGCAGCGTTGTGTCTTGGGGGACGGACACTGAAGCTTTCTTT
CDR3 protein: CSVVSWGTDTEAFF

clone size: NA
CDR3 length: 14
D gene: TRBD2
V gene: TRBV5-1
J gene: TRBJ2-1
CDR3 DNA: TGCGCCAGCAGCCTGGAAACGAAGACTAGCGGCGAATTCTTC
CDR3 protein: CASSLETKTSGEFF

clone size: NA
CDR3 length: 17
D gene: TRBD2
V gene: TRBV5-1
J gene: TRBJ2-2
CDR3 DNA: TGCGCCAGCAGCTTGACGGGACTAGCGGGGAACACCGGGGAGCTGTTTTTT
CDR3 protein: CASSLTGLAGNTGELFF

clone size: once
CDR3 length: 16
D gene: NA
V gene: TRBV6-1
J gene: TRBJ2-6
CDR3 DNA: TGTGCCAGCAGTGAAAGGACCGCCTCTGGGGCCAACGTCCTGACTTTC
CDR3 protein: CASSERTASGANVLTF

clone size: NA
CDR3 length: 16
D gene: NA
V gene: TRBV6-5
J gene: TRBJ2-1
CDR3 DNA: TGTGCCAGCAGTTACTCGGTCCTCCGATCCTACAATGAGCAGTTCTTC
CDR3 protein: CASSYSVLRSYNEQFF

clone size: NA
CDR3 length: 13
D gene: TRBD1
V gene: TRBV29-1
J gene: TRBJ1-3
CDR3 DNA: TGCAGCGTCAAAGGACAGGGAGAAAACACCATATATTTT
CDR3 protein: CSVKGQGENTIYF

clone size: NA
CDR3 length: 16
D gene: TRBD1
V gene: TRBV15
J gene: TRBJ1-4
CDR3 DNA: TGTGCCACCAGCAAGAGGACAGGGAGGAGTAGGGAAAAACTGTTTTTT
CDR3 protein: CATSKRTGRSREKLFF

clone size: NA
CDR3 length: 13
D gene: TRBD1
V gene: TRBV10-3
J gene: TRBJ1-2
CDR3 DNA: TGTGCCATCGCGGGGACAGGGCTTGGCGGCTACACCTTC
CDR3 protein: CAIAGTGLGGYTF

clone size: few
CDR3 length: 14
D gene: NA
V gene: TRBV5-1
J gene: TRBJ2-5
CDR3 DNA: TGCGCCAGCAGCAGAAGAGGGGGCCAAGAGACCCAGTACTTC
CDR3 protein: CASSRRGGQETQYF

clone size: NA
CDR3 length: 15
D gene: TRBD1
V gene: TRBV4-1
J gene: TRBJ2-5
CDR3 DNA: TGCGCCAGCAGCCTGGCCGGGACAGGGTCCGAGACCCAGTACTTC
CDR3 protein: CASSLAGTGSETQYF

clone size: NA
CDR3 length: 16
D gene: TRBD1
V gene: TRBV7-9
J gene: TRBJ1-1
CDR3 DNA: TGTGCCAGCAGCTTAGATGCAGGACAGGGGAACACTGAAGCTTTCTTT
CDR3 protein: CASSLDAGQGNTEAFF

clone size: NA
CDR3 length: 15
D gene: NA
V gene: TRBV7-2
J gene: TRBJ2-3
CDR3 DNA: TGTGCCAGCAGCTTACTCGGTCGGCGCACAGATACGCAGTATTTT
CDR3 protein: CASSLLGRRTDTQYF

clone size: few
CDR3 length: 13
D gene: NA
V gene: TRBV19
J gene: TRBJ1-2
CDR3 DNA: TGTGCCAGTAGTATTGTCAGTCAATATGGCTACACCTTC
CDR3 protein: CASSIVSQYGYTF

clone size: NA
CDR3 length: 13
D gene: NA
V gene: TRBV6-4
J gene: TRBJ2-3
CDR3 DNA: TGTGCCAGCAGTGTGTCGTGGTGGGATACGCAGTATTTT
CDR3 protein: CASSVSWWDTQYF

clone size: NA
CDR3 length: 11
D gene: NA
V gene: TRBV10-3
J gene: TRBJ2-2
CDR3 DNA: TGTGCCATCACGGGGGCCGGGGAGCTGTTTTTT
CDR3 protein: CAITGAGELFF

clone size: NA
CDR3 length: 15
D gene: NA
V gene: TRBV7-3
J gene: TRBJ2-2
CDR3 DNA: TGTGCCAGCAGCTTAGGGGTAGGGAACACCGGGGAGCTGTTTTTT
CDR3 protein: CASSLGVGNTGELFF

clone size: NA
CDR3 length: 15
D gene: TRBD2
V gene: TRBV9
J gene: TRBJ2-2
CDR3 DNA: TGTGCCAGCAGCGTAAGCCTAGCGGGAGACTCGGGCCAGTTTTTT
CDR3 protein: CASSVSLAGDSGQFF

clone size: NA
CDR3 length: 16
D gene: TRBD2
V gene: TRBV7-8
J gene: TRBJ2-2
CDR3 DNA: TGTGCCAGCAGCCAAGGACTAGCTAGGAACACCGGGGAGCTGTTTTTT
CDR3 protein: CASSQGLARNTGELFF

clone size: NA
CDR3 length: 15
D gene: NA
V gene: TRBV6-5
J gene: TRBJ2-2
CDR3 DNA: TGTGCCAGCAGCCCAACGGGAGTGAACACCGGGGAGCTGTTTTTT
CDR3 protein: CASSPTGVNTGELFF

clone size: NA
CDR3 length: 13
D gene: TRBD1
V gene: TRBV10-2
J gene: TRBJ2-7
CDR3 DNA: TGCGCCAGCGCCGGGACAGGGGTCTACGAGCAGTACTTC
CDR3 protein: CASAGTGVYEQYF

clone size: NA
CDR3 length: 13
D gene: NA
V gene: TRBV6-5
J gene: TRBJ1-3
CDR3 DNA: TGTGCCAGCAGCCCGCACTCTGGAAACACCATATATTTT
CDR3 protein: CASSPHSGNTIYF

clone size: NA
CDR3 length: 19
D gene: NA
V gene: TRBV7-9
J gene: TRBJ1-1
CDR3 DNA: TGTGCCAGCAGCTTCCCAATGATTGGGGGTCCTCAGACAAACACTGAAGCTTTCTTT
CDR3 protein: CASSFPMIGGPQTNTEAFF

clone size: NA
CDR3 length: 18
D gene: TRBD2
V gene: TRBV7-6
J gene: TRBJ2-2
CDR3 DNA: TGTGCCAGCAGCCCAAGACTAGCGGGAGGCCCGAACACCGGGGAGCTGTTTTTT
CDR3 protein: CASSPRLAGGPNTGELFF

clone size: once
CDR3 length: 17
D gene: TRBD2
V gene: TRBV25-1
J gene: TRBJ2-2
CDR3 DNA: TGTGCCAGCAGTTCCACCTCCGGGACTAAACCCACCGGGGAGCTGTTTTTT
CDR3 protein: CASSSTSGTKPTGELFF

clone size: NA
CDR3 length: 15
D gene: TRBD1
V gene: TRBV27
J gene: TRBJ2-2
CDR3 DNA: TGTGCCAGCAGGAGGACAGGCACGAACACCGGGGAGCTGTTTTTT
CDR3 protein: CASRRTGTNTGELFF

clone size: NA
CDR3 length: 16
D gene: NA
V gene: TRBV5-6
J gene: TRBJ2-2
CDR3 DNA: TGTGCCAGCAGCTTGGCCGGGTGGCTCGTCGGAGAGGAGCTGTTTTTT
CDR3 protein: CASSLAGWLVGEELFF

clone size: NA
CDR3 length: 11
D gene: NA
V gene: TRBV29-1
J gene: TRBJ2-7
CDR3 DNA: TGCAGCGCCTCACATACCTACGAGCAGTACTTC
CDR3 protein: CSASHTYEQYF

clone size: NA
CDR3 length: 15
D gene: NA
V gene: TRBV5-8
J gene: TRBJ1-5
CDR3 DNA: TGTGCCAGCAGCTTGGGACAGTATAGCAATCAGCCCCAGCATTTT
CDR3 protein: CASSLGQYSNQPQHF

clone size: NA
CDR3 length: 10
D gene: NA
V gene: TRBV23-1
J gene: TRBJ1-2
CDR3 DNA: TGCGCCAGCTGCGGTTATGGCTACACCTTC
CDR3 protein: CASCGYGYTF

clone size: NA
CDR3 length: 16
D gene: TRBD2
V gene: TRBV18
J gene: TRBJ2-1
CDR3 DNA: TGTGCCAGTCTCGGGACTAATGCTCAAGACTACAATGAGCAGTTCTTC
CDR3 protein: CASLGTNAQDYNEQFF

clone size: medium-sized
CDR3 length: 14
D gene: NA
V gene: TRBV28
J gene: TRBJ1-2
CDR3 DNA: TGTGCCAGCAGTCTCGCTGACAGGACCTATGGCTACACCTTC
CDR3 protein: CASSLADRTYGYTF

clone size: NA
CDR3 length: 12
D gene: NA
V gene: TRBV27
J gene: TRBJ2-3
CDR3 DNA: TGTGCCAGCAGACAGTTCACAGATACGCAGTATTTT
CDR3 protein: CASRQFTDTQYF

clone size: NA
CDR3 length: 14
D gene: NA
V gene: TRBV9
J gene: TRBJ2-7
CDR3 DNA: TGTGCCAGCAGCGTAGGGCAGGGGACCTACGAGCAGTACTTC
CDR3 protein: CASSVGQGTYEQYF

clone size: NA
CDR3 length: 15
D gene: NA
V gene: TRBV19
J gene: TRBJ2-4
CDR3 DNA: TGTGCCAGTAGTATTGTCGGGGCAGGAAAAAACATTCAGTACTTC
CDR3 protein: CASSIVGAGKNIQYF

clone size: once
CDR3 length: 15
D gene: TRBD1
V gene: TRBV23-1
J gene: TRBJ1-2
CDR3 DNA: TGCGCCAGCAGTCTCCTCAGGGGGGCTAACTATGGCTACACCTTC
CDR3 protein: CASSLLRGANYGYTF

clone size: NA
CDR3 length: 17
D gene: TRBD2
V gene: TRBV28
J gene: TRBJ2-1
CDR3 DNA: TGTGCCTCAAAAGGACTAGCGGGAGATATTGGCTACAATGAGCAGTTCTTC
CDR3 protein: CASKGLAGDIGYNEQFF

clone size: few
CDR3 length: 11
D gene: NA
V gene: TRBV19
J gene: TRBJ1-2
CDR3 DNA: TGTGCCAGTAGTAGCGGAGGGGGCTACACCTTC
CDR3 protein: CASSSGGGYTF

clone size: NA
CDR3 length: 15
D gene: TRBD2
V gene: TRBV5-1
J gene: TRBJ2-1
CDR3 DNA: TGCGCCAGCAGCTTGGGGGGACTAGAAATAAATGAGCAGTTCTTC
CDR3 protein: CASSLGGLEINEQFF

clone size: NA
CDR3 length: 15
D gene: NA
V gene: TRBV7-2
J gene: TRBJ1-1
CDR3 DNA: TGTGCCAGCAGCTCCTATCAGGGGTTGAACACTGAAGCTTTCTTT
CDR3 protein: CASSSYQGLNTEAFF

clone size: once
CDR3 length: 17
D gene: NA
V gene: TRBV5-1
J gene: TRBJ1-1
CDR3 DNA: TGCGCCAGCAGCTGGGGGGACATTTCTTCGATGAACACTGAAGCTTTCTTT
CDR3 protein: CASSWGDISSMNTEAFF

clone size: NA
CDR3 length: 16
D gene: TRBD2
V gene: TRBV4-2
J gene: TRBJ2-7
CDR3 DNA: TGTGCCAGCAGCCCAAGCCAAGCGGGAGGTGGCTACGAGCAGTACTTC
CDR3 protein: CASSPSQAGGGYEQYF

clone size: few
CDR3 length: 13
D gene: TRBD1
V gene: TRBV6-4
J gene: TRBJ1-5
CDR3 DNA: TGTGCCAGCAGTGAAGGACAGGATCAGCCCCAGCATTTT
CDR3 protein: CASSEGQDQPQHF

clone size: NA
CDR3 length: 14
D gene: NA
V gene: TRBV6-1
J gene: TRBJ2-7
CDR3 DNA: TGTGCCAGCAGTGAAGCCCTACCCGGGGGCGAGCAGTACTTC
CDR3 protein: CASSEALPGGEQYF

clone size: once
CDR3 length: 14
D gene: NA
V gene: TRBV9
J gene: TRBJ2-1
CDR3 DNA: TGTGCCAGCAGCGTACGAGCGGAGTACAATGAGCAGTTCTTC
CDR3 protein: CASSVRAEYNEQFF

clone size: NA
CDR3 length: 14
D gene: TRBD1
V gene: TRBV5-1
J gene: TRBJ1-2
CDR3 DNA: TGCGCCAGCAGCTTAACTACAGGGGCTGAGGGCTACACCTTC
CDR3 protein: CASSLTTGAEGYTF

clone size: few
CDR3 length: 12
D gene: TRBD2
V gene: TRBV29-1
J gene: TRBJ2-1
CDR3 DNA: TGCAGCGTGGGAGGGTGGCCGAATGAGCAGTTCTTC
CDR3 protein: CSVGGWPNEQFF

clone size: NA
CDR3 length: 14
D gene: TRBD2
V gene: TRBV5-1
J gene: TRBJ2-3
CDR3 DNA: TGCGCCAGCAGAACGGGACTAGCGGAAGATACGCAGTATTTT
CDR3 protein: CASRTGLAEDTQYF

clone size: NA
CDR3 length: 16
D gene: TRBD1
V gene: TRBV4-2
J gene: TRBJ1-1
CDR3 DNA: TGTGCCAGCAGCCGCATTCTCCAGGGGGCAAACACTGAAGCTTTCTTT
CDR3 protein: CASSRILQGANTEAFF

clone size: few
CDR3 length: 15
D gene: NA
V gene: TRBV19
J gene: TRBJ2-7
CDR3 DNA: TGTGCCAGTAGTACCCACGAGGCGGGGGCGTACGAGCAGTACTTC
CDR3 protein: CASSTHEAGAYEQYF